These 10 T cell receptor beta chains originate from one sample sequenced in a study of cytomegalovirus exposure and HLA in healthy donors. The PCR had 60 Vbeta and 13 Jbeta primers. Clones were read by immunoSEQ multiplex PCR, and TCRdb kept only the in-frame ones, dropping some. This table holds over 100,000 clones, around 80% found once. Input material: PBMCs. Every receptor here comes from a female donor in good health and CMV-seronegative.

The chain couples TRBV18 to TRBJ1-4; 7 bases line up with TRBD1. CDR1 and CDR2 (germline): KGHSH, LQKENI. V trimming: 3 bases; J trimming: 5 bases; junction bases outside the gene matches: 15. The CDR3 covers 18 residues. The CDR3 spells CASSPSRDSGVGNEKLFF. CDR3 sequence (DNA): TGTGCCAGCTCACCGTCCCGGGACAGTGGGGTAGGGAATGAAAAACTGTTTTTT. Full variable domain (remainder filled in from reference TRBV18 and TRBJ1-4): NAGVMQNPRHLVRRRGQEARLRCSPMKGHSHVYWYRQLPEEGLKFMVYLQKENIIDESGMPKERFSAEFPKEGPSILRIQQVVRGDSAAYFCASSPSRDSGVGNEKLFFGSGTQLSVL.

CDR3 nucleotide sequence: TGTGCCACCTGGGGAGGGGAGGCCCAAAACATTCAGTACTTC. Translating it yields CATWGGEAQNIQYF. The V call is TRBV6-5, the J call TRBJ2-4; the match to TRBD2 covers 7 bases. J lost 5 bases, V lost 10 bases, and 11 bases had no gene match. CDR3 length: 14 residues. Per the germline V gene, CDR1 is MNHEY and CDR2 is SVGAGI.

The gene calls are TRBV2 and TRBJ2-6; D possibly corresponds to TRBD1 (5 bases). In germline, CDR1 is SNHLY, CDR2 FYNNEI. The CDR3 has 15 amino acids. The V end lost 1 base, the J end lost 4 bases, and 8 bases lay between the germline ends. CDR3 sequence reads: CASSEEGAGANVLTF. The CDR3 DNA follows: TGTGCCAGCAGTGAAGAAGGGGCGGGGGCCAACGTCCTGACTTTC.

The J gene is TRBJ1-4, the V gene TRBV5-4; 10 bases agree with TRBD1. The germline gives CDR1 SGHNT, CDR2 YYREEE (reference sequence). The CDR3 totals 16 residues. Unmatched junction bases numbered 3, after V lost 0 bases and J lost 4 bases. The CDR3: CASSLAGTGDNEKLFF. The CDR3 DNA sequence: TGTGCCAGCAGCTTGGCGGGGACAGGGGATAATGAAAAACTGTTTTTT.

The V and J genes are TRBV4-3 and TRBJ2-1; weak D call: TRBD2 (6 bases). This CDR3 has 17 amino acids. V dropped 1 base and J dropped 6 bases, with 19 bases sitting between them. Germline V CDR1 and CDR2: LGHNA, YSLEER. As DNA, the CDR3 is TGCGCCAGCAGCCAAGGGTTGGAGGGAGAGAACCGCAATGAGCAGTTCTTC. Translating it yields CASSQGLEGENRNEQFF.

This chain uses TRBV19 with TRBJ1-2; perhaps TRBD1 as D (6 bases). Germline V lookup: CDR1 LNHDA, CDR2 SQIVND (reference sequence). V was shortened by 6 bases and J by 0 bases, with 11 bases between the two germline ends. This CDR3 has 14 residues. For the CDR3, the DNA is TGTGCCAGTAGGCGACAGGCCTCTAACTATGGCTACACCTTC. It codes for CASRRQASNYGYTF.

This clone was picked up a small number of times. CDR3 sequence reads: CASSEGHRGRIETQYF. In nucleotides, the CDR3 is TGTGCCAGCAGTGAAGGACACAGGGGGCGTATCGAGACCCAGTACTTC. The rearrangement joins TRBV6-1 to TRBJ2-5; 9 bases map to TRBD1. The CDR3 is made up of 16 amino acids. The V gene's germline CDR1 is MNHNS and CDR2 SASEGT. The J segment lost 5 bases and the V segment lost 1 base, leaving 8 bases of the junction unmatched.

This clone showed up just a few times. The chain has TRBV11-3 and TRBJ2-3; 9 positions match TRBD2. Trimming cost V 5 bases and J 1 base; bases outside gene matches: 1. Germline V gene data show CDR1 as SGHNT and CDR2 as YENEEA. The length of the CDR3 is 14 residues. This CDR3 is CASSPSGGTDTQYF. The DNA for the CDR3 is TGTGCCAGCAGCCCTAGCGGGGGCACAGATACGCAGTATTTT.

This clone was seen just once. V is TRBV25-1 and J is TRBJ2-5, with TRBD2 matching over 8 bases. J gave up 6 bases and V 2 bases, and 8 bases lay outside the gene matches. The CDR3 spans 15 residues. CDR1 and CDR2 from the germline V gene are MGHDK and SYGVNS. This CDR3 is CASSESGTRFQTQYF. CDR3 sequence (DNA): TGTGCCAGCAGTGAAAGCGGGACTAGGTTTCAGACCCAGTACTTC.

This clone was seen more than once but under ten times. The genes are TRBV2 and TRBJ2-3; the D gene is possibly TRBD2 (8 bases). The CDR3 runs to 18 residues. Trimming removed 5 bases at V and 4 bases at J, with 25 bases between. Germline V CDR1 and CDR2: SNHLY, FYNNEI. This CDR3 reads CASSLGQVAAGGSDTQYF. CDR3 nucleotide sequence: TGTGCCAGCAGTCTCGGACAGGTTGCGGCGGGAGGATCAGATACGCAGTATTTT.